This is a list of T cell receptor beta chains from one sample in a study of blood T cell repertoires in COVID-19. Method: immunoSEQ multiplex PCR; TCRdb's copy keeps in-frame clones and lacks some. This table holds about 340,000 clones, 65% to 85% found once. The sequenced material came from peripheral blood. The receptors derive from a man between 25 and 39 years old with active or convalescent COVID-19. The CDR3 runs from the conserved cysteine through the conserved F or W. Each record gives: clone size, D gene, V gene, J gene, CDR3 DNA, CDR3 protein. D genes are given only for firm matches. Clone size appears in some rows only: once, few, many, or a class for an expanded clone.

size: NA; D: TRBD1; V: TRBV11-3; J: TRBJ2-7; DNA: TGTGCCAGCAGCCACGGACAGGGGTGGGGCGAGCAGTACTTC; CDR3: CASSHGQGWGEQYF
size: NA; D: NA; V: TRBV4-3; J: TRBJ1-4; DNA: TGCGCCAGCAGCCAAGTGCCAGGGAGGTTTAATGAAAAACTGTTTTTT; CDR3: CASSQVPGRFNEKLFF
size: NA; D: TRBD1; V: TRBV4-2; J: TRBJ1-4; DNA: TGTGCCAGCAGCCGGACAGGGGCTGAAAAACTGTTTTTT; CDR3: CASSRTGAEKLFF
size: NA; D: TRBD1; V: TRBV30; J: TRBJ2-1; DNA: TGTGCCTGGAGTGTAGGGGGCGGATGGGAGCAGTTCTTC; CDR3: CAWSVGGGWEQFF
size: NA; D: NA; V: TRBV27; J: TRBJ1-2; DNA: TGTGCCAGCAGCCCCCTTGTTAACTATGGCTACACCTTC; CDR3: CASSPLVNYGYTF
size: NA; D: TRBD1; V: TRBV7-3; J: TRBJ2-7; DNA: TGTGCCAGCAGCCCCGGGACAGTCTACGAGCAGTACTTC; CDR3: CASSPGTVYEQYF
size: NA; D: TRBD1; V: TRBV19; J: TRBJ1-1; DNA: TGTGCCAGTAGTGGGACAGGGGCCGCCGGGGAAGCTTTCTTT; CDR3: CASSGTGAAGEAFF
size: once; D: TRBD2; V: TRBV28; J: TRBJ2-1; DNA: TGTGCCAGCAGTTTAGCGGGAGGTCCCTACAATGAGCAGTTCTTC; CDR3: CASSLAGGPYNEQFF
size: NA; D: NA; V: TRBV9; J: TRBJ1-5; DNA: TGTGCCAGCAGCGTAGGGGCTAGCAATCAGCCCCAGCATTTT; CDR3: CASSVGASNQPQHF
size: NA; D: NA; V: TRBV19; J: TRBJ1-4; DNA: TGTGCCAGTAGTGAGTGGACAGCTAATGAAAAACTGTTTTTT; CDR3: CASSEWTANEKLFF
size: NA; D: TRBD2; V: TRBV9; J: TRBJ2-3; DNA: TGTGCCAGCAGCCCGAGGGGGGGGACTAGCGGGTCTCGCACAGATACGCAGTATTTT; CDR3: CASSPRGGTSGSRTDTQYF
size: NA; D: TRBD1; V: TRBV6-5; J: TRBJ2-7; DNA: TGTGCCAGCAGACCGGGACAGGCCTACGAGCAGTACTTC; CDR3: CASRPGQAYEQYF
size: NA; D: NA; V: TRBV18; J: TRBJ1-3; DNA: TGTGCCAGCTCACCGCGGGGCAGAGCTGGAAACACCATATATTTT; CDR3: CASSPRGRAGNTIYF
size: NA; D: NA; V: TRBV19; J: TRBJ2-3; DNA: TGTGCCAGTAGTATATCCGGGATCATTGCAGATACGCAGTATTTT; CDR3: CASSISGIIADTQYF
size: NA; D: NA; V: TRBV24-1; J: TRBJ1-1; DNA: TGTGCCACCAGTGACGGGGGATCGAGAGGTGAAGCTTTCTTT; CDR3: CATSDGGSRGEAFF
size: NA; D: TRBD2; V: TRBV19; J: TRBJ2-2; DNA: TGTGCCAGTAGTACCCGGGGCGGGGGGCGCGGGGAGCTGTTTTTT; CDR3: CASSTRGGGRGELFF
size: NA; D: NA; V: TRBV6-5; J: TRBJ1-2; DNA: TGTGCCAGCACCGACGCGGGGGGCACCTATGGCTACACCTTC; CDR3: CASTDAGGTYGYTF
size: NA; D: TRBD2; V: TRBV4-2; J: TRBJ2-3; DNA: TGTGCCAGCAGCCAAGATCCGTCGCGGGGGGGCGGGGCGCAGTATTTT; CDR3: CASSQDPSRGGGAQYF
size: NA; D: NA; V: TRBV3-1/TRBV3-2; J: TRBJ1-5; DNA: TGTGCCAGCAGTCGGAGGCTGAATCAGCCCCAGCATTTT; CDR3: CASSRRLNQPQHF
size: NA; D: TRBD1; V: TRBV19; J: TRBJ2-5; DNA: TGTGCCAGTAGTATATGGGGACAGGGGGAAGAGACCCAGTACTTC; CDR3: CASSIWGQGEETQYF
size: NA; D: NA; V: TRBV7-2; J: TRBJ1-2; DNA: TGTGCCAGCAGCTCCCTCGGGTCCCTACTTTATGGCTACACCTTC; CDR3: CASSSLGSLLYGYTF
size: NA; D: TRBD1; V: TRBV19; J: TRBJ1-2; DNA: TGTGCCAGTAGGGCGACAGGGGCTGACACTCGGGGCTACACCTTC; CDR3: CASRATGADTRGYTF
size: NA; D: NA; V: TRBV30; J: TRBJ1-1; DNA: TGTGCCTGGAGTGAAACTACGAACACTGAAGCTTTCTTT; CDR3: CAWSETTNTEAFF
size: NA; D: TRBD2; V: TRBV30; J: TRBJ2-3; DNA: TGTGCCTGGAGTAGACTAGCGGGGGGAAGGACGCAGTATTTT; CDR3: CAWSRLAGGRTQYF
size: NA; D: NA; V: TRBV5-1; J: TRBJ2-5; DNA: TGCGCCAGCAGCTTGCCGGGGACTTACCAAGAGACCCAGTACTTC; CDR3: CASSLPGTYQETQYF
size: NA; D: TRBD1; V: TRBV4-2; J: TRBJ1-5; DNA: TGTGCCAGCAGCCATGAGGACAGGGGGAGCAATCAGCCCCAGCATTTT; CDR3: CASSHEDRGSNQPQHF
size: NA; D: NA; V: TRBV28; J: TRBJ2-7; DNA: TGTGCCAGCAGTCTTGGACTTTTTTACGAGCAGTACTTC; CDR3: CASSLGLFYEQYF
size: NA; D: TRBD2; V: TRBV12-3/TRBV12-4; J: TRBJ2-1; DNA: TGTGCCAGCAGTTTAGCGGGGGGGAATGAGCAGTTCTTC; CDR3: CASSLAGGNEQFF
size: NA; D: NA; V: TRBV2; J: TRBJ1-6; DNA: TGTGCCAGCAGGGAGGGAAATTCACCCCTCCACTTT; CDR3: CASREGNSPLHF
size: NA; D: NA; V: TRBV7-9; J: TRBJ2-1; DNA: TGTGCCAGCAGCTCCCCCGGCGGGGCCTCGCGGGGTGAGCAGTTCTTC; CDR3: CASSSPGGASRGEQFF
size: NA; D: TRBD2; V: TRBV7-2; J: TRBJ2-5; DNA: TGTGCCAGCAGCCCAACTAGCGGGGGGTTCCAAGAGACCCAGTACTTC; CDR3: CASSPTSGGFQETQYF
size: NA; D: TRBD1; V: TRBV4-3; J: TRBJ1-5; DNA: TGCGCCAGCAGCCAAGGGTACGGACAGGGGGCCCAACAGCCCCAGCATTTT; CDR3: CASSQGYGQGAQQPQHF
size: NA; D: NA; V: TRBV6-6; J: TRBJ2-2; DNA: TGTGCCAGCAGCCGGGACTCTTCCACCGGGGAGCTGTTTTTT; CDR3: CASSRDSSTGELFF